These 26 T cell receptor beta chains were all obtained from the same sample, sequenced in a study of lymphopenia after photon versus proton radiotherapy. Profiling relied on immunoSEQ multiplex PCR, and the TCRdb table lists in-frame clones only, not all of them. The table includes 55,000 to 85,000 clones, roughly 90% detected once. This material consisted of peripheral blood, taken from a patient treated with photon-based radiotherapy. Source of these receptors: a woman aged 40 to 49 with cholangiocarcinoma.

The V and J genes are TRBV9 and TRBJ2-2, with 11 bases fitting TRBD1. The germline CDR1 and CDR2 sequences are SGDLS and YYNGEE. This CDR3 has 16 amino acids. J gave up 7 bases and V 0 bases, and 5 bases lay outside the gene matches. CDR3 residues: CASSVGGQGAVGELFF. CDR3 nucleotide sequence: TGTGCCAGCAGCGTAGGTGGACAGGGGGCAGTCGGGGAGCTGTTTTTT.

The CDR3 DNA reads TGTGCCAGCAGTTTATCCACAAACACTGAAGCTTTCTTT. The encoded protein is CASSLSTNTEAFF. The genes are TRBV27 and TRBJ1-1; no reliable D call. With 0 bases removed from V and 2 bases from J, the gap between germline ends came to 4 bases. The CDR3 extends over 13 amino acids. Germline CDR1 MNHEY, CDR2 SMNVEV (reference sequence).

The genes are TRBV6-6 and TRBJ1-1; D uncertain. This CDR3 has 15 amino acids. From germline, CDR1 is MNHNY and CDR2 SVGAGI (reference sequence). Trimming removed 4 bases at V and 5 bases at J, with 17 bases between. The CDR3 spells CASSSRFGGRTEAFF. In DNA form, the CDR3 reads TGTGCCAGCAGTTCCCGATTCGGAGGGAGGACTGAAGCTTTCTTT.

The chain carries TRBV28 and TRBJ1-5; D gene ambiguous. The CDR3 length is 14 residues. V was cut by 2 bases and J by 6 bases, with 11 bases left in between. CDR1 and CDR2 (germline): MDHEN, SYDVKM. The CDR3: CASSLVFRGQPQHF. Written as DNA, the CDR3 is TGTGCCAGCAGTTTAGTATTTCGAGGTCAGCCCCAGCATTTT.

Written as DNA, the CDR3 is TGTGCCAGCAGTTTATCACAGAGCCCGAACACTGAAGCTTTCTTT. Protein sequence: CASSLSQSPNTEAFF. The genes are TRBV27 and TRBJ1-1; D is undetermined. The CDR3 spans 15 residues. Germline-derived CDR1 and CDR2 are MNHEY and SMNVEV (reference sequence). V dropped 0 bases and J dropped 1 base, with 9 bases sitting between them.

The chain uses TRBV6-5 and TRBJ1-5; 10 bases are a match to TRBD1. The CDR3 has 15 residues. CDR1 and CDR2 from the germline V gene are MNHEY and SVGAGI. Germline trimming cut 5 bases from V and 5 bases from J; bases unmatched to any gene: 6. Here the CDR3 reads CASSRGDRGDQPQHF. CDR3 sequence (DNA): TGTGCCAGCAGTCGTGGGGACAGGGGCGATCAGCCCCAGCATTTT.

V usage is TRBV6-5 and J usage is TRBJ2-5; TRBD1 aligns across 7 bases. V was clipped by 0 bases and J by 9 bases; unmatched bases: 10. Germline V gene sequence: CDR1 MNHEY, CDR2 SVGAGI. The CDR3 contains 15 residues. The CDR3 DNA reads as TGTGCCAGCAGTTACTCTCTGGGACAGTCTCGTGCCCAGTACTTC. Translated, it gives CASSYSLGQSRAQYF.

This sequence joins TRBV25-1 and TRBJ2-1, with 7 nucleotides matching TRBD1. From germline, CDR1 is MGHDK and CDR2 SYGVNS. This CDR3 is built from 15 residues. V trimming: 6 bases; J trimming: 0 bases; junction bases outside the gene matches: 5. The CDR3 coding sequence is TGTGCCAGCAGCACTGCAGGGGGCTCCTACAATGAGCAGTTCTTC. Protein sequence: CASSTAGGSYNEQFF. Supplemented by reference TRBV25-1 and TRBJ2-1, the full variable domain reads EADIYQTPRYLVIGTGKKITLECSQTMGHDKMYWYQQDPGMELHLIHYSYGVNSTEKGDLSSESTVSRIRTEHFPLTLESARPSHTSQYLCASSTAGGSYNEQFFGPGTRLTVL.

This clone appeared once. The chain combines TRBV5-1 with TRBJ2-1, with D uncertain. The CDR3 contains 13 residues. Germline V lookup: CDR1 SGHRS, CDR2 YFSETQ. Trimming stripped 4 bases from V and 2 bases from J, with 7 bases between. Here the CDR3 DNA reads TGCGCCAGCAGCGAGGCCCCCTACAATGAGCAGTTCTTC. This gives the protein CASSEAPYNEQFF.

The chain carries TRBV28 and TRBJ2-1, with 10 bases that match TRBD2. Germline values: CDR1 MDHEN, CDR2 SYDVKM. J gave up 8 bases and V 4 bases, and 11 bases lay outside the gene matches. The length of the CDR3 is 16 residues. CDR3 residues: CASSSQAGGPSDEQFF. The CDR3 DNA sequence: TGTGCCAGCAGTTCCCAAGCGGGAGGGCCATCAGATGAGCAGTTCTTC.

The rearrangement uses TRBV18 and TRBJ2-1; D not certain. The CDR3 contains 16 residues. Trimming pared 3 bases from V and 2 bases from J, leaving 14 bases between. Per germline, CDR1 KGHSH and CDR2 LQKENI. CDR3 in DNA: TGTGCCAGCTCACCCCTGGGCGGCCTTCCCTACAATGAGCAGTTCTTC. Translation gives CASSPLGGLPYNEQFF.

The chain combines TRBV6-1 with TRBJ2-5, with D tentatively TRBD2 (6 bases). This CDR3 is 14 amino acids long. The germline V gene has CDR1 MNHNS and CDR2 SASEGT. Trimming removed 1 base from V and 4 bases from J, with 10 bases in between. The CDR3 coding sequence is TGTGCCAGCAGTGAAGGGGGGGTGCCAGAGACCCAGTACTTC. Its translation: CASSEGGVPETQYF.

The chain has TRBV7-9 and TRBJ2-7; 9 bases fit TRBD2. This CDR3 is 15 amino acids long. Germline lookup yields CDR1 SEHNR and CDR2 FQNEAQ (reference sequence). V gave up 3 bases and J gave up 6 bases; unmatched junction bases: 9. CDR3 DNA sequence: TGTGCCAGCAGCTTTGGCGGGGGGGCCCCGACCGAGCAGTACTTC. It codes for CASSFGGGAPTEQYF.

The rearrangement joins TRBV27 to TRBJ1-3; the D gene is possibly TRBD1 (6 bases). In germline, CDR1 is MNHEY, CDR2 SMNVEV (reference sequence). V was shortened by 6 bases and J by 4 bases, with 13 bases between the two germline ends. This CDR3 is built from 14 residues. The CDR3 here is CASRINGQGNTIYF. CDR3 nucleotides: TGTGCCAGCAGAATTAACGGACAGGGAAACACCATATATTTT.

The rearrangement joins TRBV27 to TRBJ1-2, with TRBD1 identical over 9 bases. This CDR3 comprises 14 residues. The germline V gene encodes CDR1 MNHEY and CDR2 SMNVEV (reference sequence). V gave up 8 bases and J gave up 8 bases; unmatched junction bases: 12. This CDR3 is CASDRTGTGSGYTF. The CDR3 DNA sequence: TGTGCCAGCGACCGGACCGGGACAGGGAGCGGCTACACCTTC.

V usage is TRBV10-3 and J usage is TRBJ2-7; D remains unclear. Trimming cost V 0 bases and J 2 bases, with 5 bases left between them. The CDR3 is 13 amino acids. Germline loops: CDR1 ENHRY, CDR2 SYGVKD. This CDR3 is CAISESPAYEQYF. DNA of the CDR3: TGTGCCATCAGTGAGTCTCCAGCCTACGAGCAGTACTTC.

The rearrangement links TRBV28 to TRBJ2-7; TRBD1 aligns across 9 bases. The trim removed 5 bases at V and 2 bases at J, leaving 7 bases unmatched. Germline V CDR1 and CDR2: MDHEN, SYDVKM. The CDR3 contains 15 residues. This chain's CDR3 is CASSPTGQGPYEQYF. As DNA, the CDR3 is TGTGCCAGCAGTCCCACGGGACAGGGACCCTACGAGCAGTACTTC.

The rearrangement uses TRBV25-1 and TRBJ1-1; perhaps TRBD1 as D (6 bases). V gave up 6 bases and J gave up 3 bases, with 8 bases separating them. CDR3 length: 12 residues. CDR1 and CDR2 (germline): MGHDK, SYGVNS. Here the CDR3 reads CASRQGHTEAFF. The CDR3, as DNA: TGTGCCAGCAGACAGGGTCACACTGAAGCTTTCTTT.

The gene calls are TRBV4-2 and TRBJ2-1; 9 nucleotides agree with TRBD2. The germline CDR1 and CDR2 sequences are LGHNA and YNFKEQ. V trimming: 5 bases; J trimming: 0 bases; junction bases outside the gene matches: 17. CDR3 size: 20 residues. Here the CDR3 DNA reads TGTGCCAGCAGCTATTTTAGCGGGAGTGGGGTGGGAAACTCCTACAATGAGCAGTTCTTC. Translating it yields CASSYFSGSGVGNSYNEQFF.

The rearrangement links TRBV27 to TRBJ1-5, with TRBD1 matching over 8 bases. The germline V gene has CDR1 MNHEY and CDR2 SMNVEV (reference sequence). The CDR3 consists of 14 residues. V lost 2 bases to trimming and J lost 5 bases; unmatched junction nucleotides: 2. The CDR3 nucleotides are TGTGCCAGCAGTTTAGCACAGGGGGATCAGCCCCAGCATTTT. It encodes CASSLAQGDQPQHF.

The CDR3 bases are TGTGCCAGCTCACTAGACAGGGGGAGAGCTAACTATGGCTACACCTTC. Protein product: CASSLDRGRANYGYTF. This chain connects TRBV18 to TRBJ1-2, with 9 bases lining up with TRBD1. Trimming cost V 4 bases and J 0 bases; bases outside gene matches: 6. Germline V CDR1 and CDR2: KGHSH, LQKENI. There are 16 residues in the CDR3.

The rearrangement joins TRBV10-3 to TRBJ1-2; D is perhaps TRBD1 (6 bases). Per germline, CDR1 ENHRY and CDR2 SYGVKD. Between the trimmed V and J ends, which lost 7 bases and 11 bases, there was a span of 14 bases. The length of the CDR3 is 11 residues. CDR3 bases: TGTGCCATCACACAGGGTGATCGTTACACCTTC. Translation gives CAITQGDRYTF.

The V gene is TRBV7-6, the J gene TRBJ1-5; D is ambiguous. V lost 5 bases and J lost 6, with 8 bases in between. The germline gives CDR1 SGHVS, CDR2 FNYEAQ. This CDR3 has 12 amino acids. CDR3 coding DNA: TGTGCCAGCAGCCCACTGGGTCAGCCCCAGCATTTT. Its translation: CASSPLGQPQHF.

This clone has a handful of counts. J is TRBJ1-6 and V is TRBV27; no clear D. Per germline, CDR1 MNHEY and CDR2 SMNVEV (reference sequence). V was trimmed by 7 bases and J by 8 bases, leaving 15 bases between them. CDR3 length equals 14 residues. In DNA form, the CDR3 reads TGTGCCAGCACCAAACGGCGGTTGGATTCACCCCTCCACTTT. Translating gives CASTKRRLDSPLHF.

CDR3 coding DNA: TGTGCCAGCAGCTCGACCTTAGCGGGAGGGCCACGAGAGACCCAGTACTTC. Translation: CASSSTLAGGPRETQYF. The genes are TRBV7-2 and TRBJ2-5, with 11 bases aligning to TRBD2. CDR1 is SGHTA and CDR2 is FQGNSA in the germline V gene. The V segment lost 4 bases and the J segment 4 bases; nucleotides outside the gene matches: 11. There are 17 residues in the CDR3.

The chain couples TRBV28 to TRBJ2-2; 15 positions match TRBD2. The trim removed 6 bases at V and 7 bases at J, leaving 3 bases unmatched. Germline CDR1 and CDR2: MDHEN and SYDVKM. The CDR3 sequence is 15 residues long. As DNA, the CDR3 is TGTGCCAGCAGAGGACTAGCGGGAGGGAACGGGGAGCTGTTTTTT. Protein sequence: CASRGLAGGNGELFF.